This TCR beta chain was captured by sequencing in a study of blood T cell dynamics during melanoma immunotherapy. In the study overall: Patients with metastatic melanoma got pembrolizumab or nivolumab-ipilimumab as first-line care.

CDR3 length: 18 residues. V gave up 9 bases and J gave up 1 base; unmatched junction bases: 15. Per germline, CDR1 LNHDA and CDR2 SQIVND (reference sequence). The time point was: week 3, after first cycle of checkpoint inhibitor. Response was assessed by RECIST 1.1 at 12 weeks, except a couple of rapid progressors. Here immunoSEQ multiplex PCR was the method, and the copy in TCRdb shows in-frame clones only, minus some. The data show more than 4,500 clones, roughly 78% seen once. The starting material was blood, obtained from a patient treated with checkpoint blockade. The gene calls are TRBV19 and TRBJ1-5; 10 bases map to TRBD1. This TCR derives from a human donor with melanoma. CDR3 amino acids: CASSKTGGLRVSNQPQHF. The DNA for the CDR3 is TGTGCCAGCAGCAAGACAGGGGGCCTGAGAGTAAGCAATCAGCCCCAGCATTTT.